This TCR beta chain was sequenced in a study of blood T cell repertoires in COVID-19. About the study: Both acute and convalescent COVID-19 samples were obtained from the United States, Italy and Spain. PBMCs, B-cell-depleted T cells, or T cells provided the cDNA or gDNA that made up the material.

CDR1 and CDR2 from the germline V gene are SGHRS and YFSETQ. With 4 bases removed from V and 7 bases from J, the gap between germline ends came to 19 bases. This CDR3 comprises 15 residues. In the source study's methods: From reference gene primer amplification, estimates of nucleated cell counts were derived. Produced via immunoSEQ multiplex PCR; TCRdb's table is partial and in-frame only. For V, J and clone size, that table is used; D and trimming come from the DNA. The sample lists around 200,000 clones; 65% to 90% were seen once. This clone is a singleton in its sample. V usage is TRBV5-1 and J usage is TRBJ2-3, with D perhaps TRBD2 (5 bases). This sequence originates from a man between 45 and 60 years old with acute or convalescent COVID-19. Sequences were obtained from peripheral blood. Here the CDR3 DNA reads TGCGCCAGCAGCCTCCGAGTGGGAGCACCTAATACGCAGTATTTT. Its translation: CASSLRVGAPNTQYF.